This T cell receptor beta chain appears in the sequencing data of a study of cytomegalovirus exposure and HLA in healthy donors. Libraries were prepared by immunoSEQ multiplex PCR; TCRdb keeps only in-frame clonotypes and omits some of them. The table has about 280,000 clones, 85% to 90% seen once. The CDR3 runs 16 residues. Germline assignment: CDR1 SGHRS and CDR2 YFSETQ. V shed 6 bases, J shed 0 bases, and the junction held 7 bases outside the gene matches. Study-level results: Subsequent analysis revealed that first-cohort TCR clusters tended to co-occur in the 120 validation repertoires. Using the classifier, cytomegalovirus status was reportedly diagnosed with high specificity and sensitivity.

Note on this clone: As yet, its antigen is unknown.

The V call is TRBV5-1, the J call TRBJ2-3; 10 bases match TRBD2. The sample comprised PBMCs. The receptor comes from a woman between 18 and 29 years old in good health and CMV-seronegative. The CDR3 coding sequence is TGCGCCAGCAATTGGGGACTAGCGCAAAGCACAGATACGCAGTATTTT. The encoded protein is CASNWGLAQSTDTQYF.